These 26 T cell receptor beta chains share one sample of origin, sequenced in a study of blood T cell repertoires in COVID-19. Libraries were prepared by immunoSEQ multiplex PCR; TCRdb keeps only in-frame clonotypes and omits some of them. The sample has fewer than 110,000 clones, 87% seen once; the top ten hold around 3.1%. The sequenced material came from peripheral blood. The receptors were sampled from a man over 45 in a cohort sampled during active COVID-19.

This clone was picked up one time. CDR3 in DNA: TGTGCCAGTAGTCCCCCACCGGGACAGGGTACGGATACGCAGTATTTT. Translation: CASSPPPGQGTDTQYF. The chain employs TRBV19 and TRBJ2-3, with TRBD1 identical over 9 bases. V dropped 5 bases and J dropped 6; count of bases not matched to a gene: 12. The CDR3 runs 16 residues. Germline lookup yields CDR1 LNHDA and CDR2 SQIVND (reference sequence).

The chain couples TRBV6-6 to TRBJ1-5; D possibly corresponds to TRBD1 (6 bases). CDR3 length: 13 residues. Between the trimmed V and J ends, which lost 10 bases and 3 bases, there was a span of 13 bases. From germline, CDR1 is MNHNY and CDR2 SVGAGI (reference sequence). For the CDR3, the DNA is TGTGCCACCGGGGGGGGCCTCAATCAGCCCCAGCATTTT. Residues: CATGGGLNQPQHF.

A remark on this clone: A junction end diverges from the germline sequence, so it may reflect a read error. This chain connects TRBV5-1 to TRBJ1-4, with TRBD1 matching 7 bases. Germline CDR1 SGHRS, CDR2 YFSETQ. This CDR3 spans 15 amino acids. CDR3 sequence reads: CASTLRGTENEKLFF. CDR3 nucleotides: TGCGCCAGCACCTTGAGAGGGACAGAAAATGAAAAACTGTTTTTT.

The chain joins TRBV6-5 to TRBJ1-6, with 7 bases fitting TRBD1. The germline V gene encodes CDR1 MNHEY and CDR2 SVGAGI. V dropped 7 bases and J dropped 7; count of bases not matched to a gene: 4. This CDR3 has 13 residues. The CDR3 loop is CASNAGQNSPLHF. CDR3 in DNA: TGTGCCAGCAACGCGGGACAGAATTCACCCCTCCACTTT.

The chain combines TRBV11-3 with TRBJ1-2; weak D call: TRBD1 (5 bases). Germline assignment: CDR1 SGHNT and CDR2 YENEEA. The CDR3 is made up of 15 amino acids. Between the trimmed V and J ends, which lost 5 bases and 3 bases, there was a span of 16 bases. CDR3 in amino acids: CASSPAMGGHYGYTF. CDR3 nucleotide sequence: TGTGCCAGCAGCCCCGCTATGGGGGGACACTATGGCTACACCTTC.

The V call is TRBV6-5, the J call TRBJ2-1; the match to TRBD1 covers 8 bases. J gave up 3 bases and V 0 bases, and 4 bases lay outside the gene matches. This CDR3 contains 16 residues. Per the germline V gene, CDR1 is MNHEY and CDR2 is SVGAGI. CDR3: CASSYSAGGGYNEQFF. In DNA, the CDR3 is TGTGCCAGCAGTTACTCGGCAGGGGGCGGCTACAATGAGCAGTTCTTC.

In DNA, the CDR3 is TGTGCCAGCAGCTTCGACTGGAACACCGGGGAGCTGTTTTTT. Translated, it gives CASSFDWNTGELFF. This chain joins TRBV7-8 and TRBJ2-2; D is undetermined. The CDR3 runs to 14 residues. The germline V and J ends were trimmed by 3 bases and 1 base, with 6 bases remaining between them. CDR1 and CDR2 from the germline V gene are SGHVS and FQNEAQ.

The J gene is TRBJ2-5, the V gene TRBV13; 7 positions agree with TRBD2. The CDR3 spans 14 residues. Germline values: CDR1 PRHDT, CDR2 FYEKMQ (reference sequence). V dropped 3 bases and J dropped 4; count of bases not matched to a gene: 5. The CDR3 DNA is TGTGCCAGCAGCTTCACATGGGGGGGAGAGACCCAGTACTTC. This codes for CASSFTWGGETQYF.

The rearrangement uses TRBV5-4 and TRBJ2-3, with TRBD1 as a possible D gene (5 bases). CDR1 is SGHNT and CDR2 is YYREEE in the germline V gene (reference sequence). V shed 4 bases and J shed 3 bases, with 18 bases lying between them. CDR3 length: 16 amino acids. The CDR3 here is CASSPPPQGDTDTQYF. CDR3 DNA sequence: TGTGCCAGCAGCCCCCCCCCGCAGGGTGATACAGATACGCAGTATTTT.

The genes are TRBV7-2 and TRBJ2-7; TRBD1 might be the D (8 bases). The ends were cut back, 4 bases at V and 2 bases at J, with 15 bases in the middle. The CDR3 runs to 15 residues. Germline lookup yields CDR1 SGHTA and CDR2 FQGNSA. The CDR3, as DNA: TGTGCCAGCAGCTCAGCGGGGACAGGAACCTACGAGCAGTACTTC. As protein: CASSSAGTGTYEQYF.

This chain uses TRBV5-6 with TRBJ2-1, with a tentative D call TRBD2 (7 bases). Germline V lookup: CDR1 SGHDT, CDR2 YYEEEE. This CDR3 is 17 amino acids long. V shed 4 bases and J shed 0 bases, with 17 bases lying between them. The CDR3 nucleotides are TGTGCCAGCAGCCCGGACGGGGGGCGAGCCTCCTACAATGAGCAGTTCTTC. This codes for CASSPDGGRASYNEQFF.

The chain recombines TRBV11-2 with TRBJ2-7; the D gene is possibly TRBD1 (5 bases). CDR3 length equals 12 residues. Germline-derived CDR1 and CDR2 are SGHAT and FQNNGV. V was clipped by 5 bases and J by 4 bases, with 9 bases between them. The CDR3: CASSGAVYEQYF. CDR3 sequence (DNA): TGTGCCAGCAGCGGGGCGGTTTACGAGCAGTACTTC.

CDR3 DNA sequence: TGTGCCATCCAGACAGAGGGAAACACCATATATTTT. Protein: CAIQTEGNTIYF. J is TRBJ1-3 and V is TRBV10-3, with D possibly matching TRBD1 (5 bases). V lost 8 bases and J lost 4, with 9 bases in between. The CDR3 extends over 12 amino acids. Per the germline V gene, CDR1 is ENHRY and CDR2 is SYGVKD.

This sequence joins TRBV29-1 and TRBJ2-2; possible D gene TRBD2, 7 bases. CDR3 size: 14 residues. V dropped 4 bases and J dropped 2 bases, with 11 bases sitting between them. Germline values: CDR1 SQVTM, CDR2 ANQGSEA. The DNA of the CDR3 is TGCAGCGTTGCGGGCGGGGGCAACACCGGGGAGCTGTTTTTT. Amino acid sequence: CSVAGGGNTGELFF.

This clone qualifies as medium-sized. The chain employs TRBV7-9 and TRBJ2-1; 8 bases are a match to TRBD1. V shed 6 bases and J 6 bases; nucleotides not matched to a gene: 7. CDR3 length: 14 residues. The V gene's germline CDR1 is SEHNR and CDR2 FQNEAQ (reference sequence). The CDR3 is CASRGGQGFNEQFF. CDR3 bases: TGTGCCAGCAGAGGCGGACAGGGTTTCAATGAGCAGTTCTTC.

This clone was recorded only once. The CDR3 region has the DNA TGTGCCAGCAGCTTAAACTCCAACACTGAAGCTTTCTTT. As protein: CASSLNSNTEAFF. The chain recombines TRBV7-6 with TRBJ1-1; D not resolved. Looked up from germline, CDR1 is SGHVS and CDR2 is FNYEAQ. The V gene lost 2 bases and the J gene lost 2 bases, with 6 bases spanning the gap. The CDR3 is 13 amino acids.

J is TRBJ2-3 and V is TRBV6-5; D perhaps matches TRBD2 (6 bases). Germline lookup yields CDR1 MNHEY and CDR2 SVGAGI. The CDR3 is made up of 14 amino acids. Deletions cut 10 bases from V and 0 bases from J, with 14 bases between. The CDR3 nucleotides are TGTGCCATCGAGGGAGGATTCAGCACAGATACGCAGTATTTT. Encoded protein: CAIEGGFSTDTQYF.

This sequence joins TRBV5-4 and TRBJ1-2; TRBD1 might be the D (5 bases). V was trimmed by 0 bases and J by 2 bases, leaving 11 bases between them. The CDR3 has 15 residues. Germline lookup yields CDR1 SGHNT and CDR2 YYREEE (reference sequence). This CDR3 reads CASSLASRGNYGYTF. The CDR3 DNA reads as TGTGCCAGCAGCTTGGCATCTAGGGGAAACTATGGCTACACCTTC.

This chain uses TRBV11-3 with TRBJ2-5; 8 positions agree with TRBD2. Germline lookup yields CDR1 SGHNT and CDR2 YENEEA. The CDR3 is 15 residues long. The V and J ends lost 6 bases and 3 bases, in that order; junction bases with no gene match: 9. Written as DNA, the CDR3 is TGTGCCAGCAGACCAGGGCGGCGGGGGGAAGAGACCCAGTACTTC. It codes for CASRPGRRGEETQYF. The full variable domain, with the rest looked up from reference TRBV11-3 and TRBJ2-5, is EAGVVQSPRYKIIEKKQPVAFWCNPISGHNTLYWYLQNLGQGPELLIRYENEEAVDDSQLPKDRFSAERLKGVDSTLKIQPAELGDSAVYLCASRPGRRGEETQYFGPGTRLLVL.

The chain employs TRBV5-4 and TRBJ2-3; 10 positions match TRBD2. V gave up 1 base and J gave up 5 bases; unmatched junction bases: 7. From germline, CDR1 is SGHNT and CDR2 YYREEE (reference sequence). The CDR3 consists of 16 residues. This CDR3 reads CASSLSSGGRGDTQYF. CDR3 DNA sequence: TGTGCCAGCAGCTTGTCTAGCGGGGGCCGGGGAGATACGCAGTATTTT.

The V gene is TRBV6-4, the J gene TRBJ1-1; unclear D gene. Per the germline V gene, CDR1 is MRHNA and CDR2 is SNTAGT. The CDR3 is 13 residues long. The ends were cut back, 6 bases at V and 2 bases at J, with 10 bases in the middle. For the CDR3, the DNA is TGTGCCAGCAGATTAACAGCTAACACTGAAGCTTTCTTT. As protein: CASRLTANTEAFF.

This clone occurred once. The gene calls are TRBV19 and TRBJ1-1, with D maybe TRBD1 (6 bases). The CDR3 has 14 residues. CDR1 and CDR2 (germline): LNHDA, SQIVND (reference sequence). V was clipped by 6 bases and J by 4 bases, with 15 bases between them. The CDR3, as DNA: TGTGCCAGTAGGGGAGGGACAACAGCCACTGAAGCTTTCTTT. It translates to CASRGGTTATEAFF.

The sample holds one count of this clone. This chain links TRBV21-1 with TRBJ2-7; the D call in the table, TRBD2, was not verified against the DNA. TRBV21-1 is annotated as a pseudogene. The CDR3 contains 15 residues. CDR3 sequence (DNA): TGTGCCAGCAGCAACTTAGCGGGGGAGACCTACGAGCAGTACGTC. This sequence encodes CASSNLAGETYEQYV.

The chain links TRBV10-2 to TRBJ2-1; maybe TRBD2 (5 bases). Germline loops: CDR1 WSHSY, CDR2 SAAADI. The CDR3 totals 12 residues. V lost 9 bases and J 6 bases, leaving 12 bases between the germline ends. In DNA, the CDR3 is TGCGCCAGTACCGGGATAGGCAATGAGCAGTTCTTC. Translated, it gives CASTGIGNEQFF.

The CDR3 nucleotides read TGTGCCAGCAGCCCCAGGGGGGTCGATCAGCCCCAGCATTTT. This gives the protein CASSPRGVDQPQHF. The gene calls are TRBV9 and TRBJ1-5, with 7 bases that match TRBD1. V was pared by 4 bases and J by 5 bases, with 6 bases of the junction left unmatched. The germline V gene encodes CDR1 SGDLS and CDR2 YYNGEE. There are 14 residues in the CDR3.

V gene TRBV9 combines with J gene TRBJ1-4; perhaps TRBD1 as D (5 bases). The CDR3 loop spans 14 amino acids. Trimming shortened V by 0 bases and J by 7 bases, and 10 bases separated the two germline ends. In germline, CDR1 is SGDLS, CDR2 YYNGEE. DNA for the CDR3: TGTGCCAGCAGCGTAGGTCCCAGGGCTGAAAAACTGTTTTTT. Translation gives CASSVGPRAEKLFF.